This TCR beta chain was identified during a study of shared clonotypes between healthy human individuals. The wider study: Every donor yielded three CD4 naive, three CD4 memory, two CD8 naive and one CD8 memory plate.

Sequenced by immunoSEQ multiplex PCR; TCRdb stores in-frame clones only, minus some. The data contain 2 million to 2.5 million clones, 90% to 95% of them singletons. This CDR3 has 14 amino acids. V lost 6 bases to trimming and J lost 4 bases; unmatched junction nucleotides: 6. Germline CDR1 reads SNHLY; CDR2 reads FYNNEI. The chain combines TRBV2 with TRBJ2-7, with 10 bases aligning to TRBD1. The source of this sequence is a man aged 18-30 years in good health. The sample was naive CD4+ T cells sorted from blood. Regarding subset: CD45RA+ positively selected. The CDR3 region is CASRERTGGYEQYF. The DNA of the CDR3 is TGTGCCAGCAGAGAACGGACAGGGGGGTACGAGCAGTACTTC.